The sequence of this T cell receptor beta chain was determined in a study of blood T cell repertoires in COVID-19 (dated by TCRdb to the early 2020s). About the investigation overall: Collaborator samples came from the United States, Italy and Spain and covered acute and convalescent phases of COVID-19. The prospective study material was composed of cDNA or gDNA derived from T cells, B-cell-depleted T cells, or PBMCs. The dataset comprised deeply sampled blood TCRbeta repertoires from subjects exposed to, actively infected with, or recovered from COVID-19. The repertoires were made available in a free public database intended to serve as a resource for research on the immune response to SARS-CoV-2. The samples were drawn from two sources: the first 160 participants of the ongoing ImmuneRACE study, and 950 to 1,500 subjects contributed by 6 global collaborators. Sample metadata almost always included a de-identified subject ID, COVID-19 status, age in years and sex. HLA class I and class II types, where available, came from metadata supplied by the sample provider rather than from assay-based typing.

Findings and caveats that apply to the study as a whole: The amount of clinical and demographic metadata varied by source and participant and was provided uncurated.

A remark on this clone: Its antigen is unknown. No much larger clone exists at a distance of one base, and base qualities are not known.

The immunoSEQ Assay, a bias-controlled multiplex PCR, was used to amplify TCRbeta CDR3 regions from genomic DNA. For the original study's pipeline: The number of nucleated cells in each sample was estimated from the amplification of reference gene primers within the assay. Sequence reads were collapsed and filtered to measure the absolute abundance of every unique TCRbeta CDR3 rearrangement. Productive Simpson clonality was computed per sample as the square root of Simpson's diversity index over productive rearrangements. In TCRdb, the immuneACCESS table is reduced to in-frame sequences with V and J assigned. These tables do not hold every clone; where another copy was compared, an unresolved V gene accounts for under half, and the others remain unexplained. The V and J calls and clone size were taken over from that table, and D and trimming were inferred from the DNA. The sample table contains some 21,000 clones; only one count was recorded for nearly 75% of them. The ten largest clones add up to roughly a fifth of the sample.

Including cysteine and phenylalanine, the CDR3 has 14 amino acids. Of the read, only the CDR3 DNA is kept; its 42 bases are in frame from base 1. The CDR1 and CDR2 encoded by the germline V gene are ENHRY and SYGVKD. The V end gives up 10 bases and the J end 0 bases, leaving 5 bases in the junction not matched to a gene. Collaborating institutions collected whole blood in K2EDTA tubes following their own protocols. For TCRbeta analysis, collaborators shipped samples in one of three forms: frozen whole blood, isolated PBMCs, or DNA extracted from either of those sample types. This chain is built from TRBV10-3 and TRBJ2-3; a stretch of 9 junction bases matches TRBD1. Sequencing was done on a sample of peripheral blood. This TCR was recovered from a human donor in a cohort sampled during active or convalescent COVID-19. At the DNA level, the sequence is TGTGCCACTTCCGGGACAGGGAGCACAGATACGCAGTATTTT. The resulting protein is CATSGTGSTDTQYF.